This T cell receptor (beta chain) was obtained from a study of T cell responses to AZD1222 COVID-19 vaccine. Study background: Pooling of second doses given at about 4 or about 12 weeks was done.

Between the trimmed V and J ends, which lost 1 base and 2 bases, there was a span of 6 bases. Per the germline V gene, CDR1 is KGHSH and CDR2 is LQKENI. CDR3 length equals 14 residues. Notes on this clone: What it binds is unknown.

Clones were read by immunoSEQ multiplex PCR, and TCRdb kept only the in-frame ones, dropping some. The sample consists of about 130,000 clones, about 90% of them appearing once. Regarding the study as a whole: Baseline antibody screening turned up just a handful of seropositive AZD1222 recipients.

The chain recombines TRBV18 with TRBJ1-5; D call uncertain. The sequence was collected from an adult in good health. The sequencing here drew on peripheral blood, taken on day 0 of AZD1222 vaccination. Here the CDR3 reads CASSPLGGNQPQHF. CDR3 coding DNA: TGTGCCAGCTCACCACTGGGTGGCAATCAGCCCCAGCATTTT.